The clone carrying this T cell receptor beta chain was counted between two and nine times. Its specificity is unknown. V was clipped by 3 bases and J by 6 bases; unmatched bases: 6. CDR1 is LGHNA and CDR2 is YSLEER in the germline V gene. The CDR3 contains 16 residues. This specimen belongs to a study of beta chain features in type 1 diabetes. In the study overall: Patients were similar to healthy donors in age and gender (as well as in cell yields). Study results and limitations: In comparison with healthy donors, patients had naive, central memory and Treg TCRB repertoires that appeared more similar. These data did not resolve whether HLA type affects TCRB rearrangement. In every one of the four CD4+ subsets, TCRB CDR3s were moderately but significantly shorter in Type 1 diabetes patients.

The authors sorted CD4+ naive, central memory, regulatory and stem cell-like memory cells via CD45RO/CCR7/CD25/CD127/CD95/CD27. The entirety of the isolated RNA underwent reverse transcription, so expressed TCRB transcripts were sequenced. Method: immunoSEQ multiplex PCR; TCRdb's copy keeps in-frame clones and lacks some. The sample has about 650,000 clones; around 11% are singletons. This clonotype originated in a man between 25 and 39 years old with type 1 diabetes. V gene TRBV4-3 combines with J gene TRBJ2-1; 12 bases are shared with TRBD2. Sequenced sample: naive CD4+ T cells from blood. This chain's CDR3 is CASSHAGTSGFNEQFF. For the CDR3, the DNA is TGCGCCAGCAGCCATGCAGGGACTAGCGGGTTCAATGAGCAGTTCTTC.